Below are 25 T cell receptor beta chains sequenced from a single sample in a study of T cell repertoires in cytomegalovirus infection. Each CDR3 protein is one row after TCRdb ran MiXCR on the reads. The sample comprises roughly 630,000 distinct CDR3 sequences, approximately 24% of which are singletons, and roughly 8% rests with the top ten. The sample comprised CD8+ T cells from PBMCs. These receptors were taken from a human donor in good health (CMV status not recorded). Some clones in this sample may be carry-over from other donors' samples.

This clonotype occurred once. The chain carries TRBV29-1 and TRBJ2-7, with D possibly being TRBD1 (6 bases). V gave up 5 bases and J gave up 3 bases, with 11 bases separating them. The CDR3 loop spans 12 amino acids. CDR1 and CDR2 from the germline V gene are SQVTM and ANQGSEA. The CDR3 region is CSVFQGHYEQYF. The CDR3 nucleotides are TGCAGCGTTTTTCAGGGGCACTACGAGCAGTACTTC.

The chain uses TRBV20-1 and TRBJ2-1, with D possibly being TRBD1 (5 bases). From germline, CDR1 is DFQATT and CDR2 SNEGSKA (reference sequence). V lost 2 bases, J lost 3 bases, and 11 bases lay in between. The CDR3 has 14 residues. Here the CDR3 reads CSARKTELYNEQFF. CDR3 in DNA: TGCAGTGCTAGAAAGACAGAACTCTACAATGAGCAGTTCTTC.

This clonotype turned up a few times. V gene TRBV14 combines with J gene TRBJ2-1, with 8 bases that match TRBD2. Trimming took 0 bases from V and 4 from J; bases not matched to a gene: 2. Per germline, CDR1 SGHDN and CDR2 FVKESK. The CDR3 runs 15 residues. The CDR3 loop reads CASSQELAEYNEQFF. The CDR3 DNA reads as TGTGCCAGCAGCCAAGAACTAGCGGAGTACAATGAGCAGTTCTTC.

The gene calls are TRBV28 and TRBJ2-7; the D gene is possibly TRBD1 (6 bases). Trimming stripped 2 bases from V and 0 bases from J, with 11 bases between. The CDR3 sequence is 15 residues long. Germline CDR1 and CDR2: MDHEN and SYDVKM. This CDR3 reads CASSLDRNPSYEQYV. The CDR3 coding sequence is TGTGCCAGCAGTTTAGACAGGAACCCCTCCTACGAGCAGTACGTC.

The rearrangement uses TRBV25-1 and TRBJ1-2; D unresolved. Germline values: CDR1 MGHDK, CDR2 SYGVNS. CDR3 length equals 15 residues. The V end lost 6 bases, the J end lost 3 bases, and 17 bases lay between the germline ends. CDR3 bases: TGTGCCAGCAGAGGAGACGTACAGAATGACTATGGCTACACCTTC. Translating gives CASRGDVQNDYGYTF.

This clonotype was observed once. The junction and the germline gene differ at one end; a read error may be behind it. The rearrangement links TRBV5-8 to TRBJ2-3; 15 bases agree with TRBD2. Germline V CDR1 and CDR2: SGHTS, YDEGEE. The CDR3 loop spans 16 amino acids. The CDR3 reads CASTQWTSGGEDMQYF. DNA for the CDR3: TGTGCCAGCACCCAATGGACTAGCGGGGGGGAAGATATGCAGTATTTT.

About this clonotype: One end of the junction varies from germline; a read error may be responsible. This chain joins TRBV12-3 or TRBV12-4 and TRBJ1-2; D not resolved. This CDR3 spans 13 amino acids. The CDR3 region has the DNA TGTGCCAGCAGGCAGTCGACTTACTATGACTACACCTTC. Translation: CASRQSTYYDYTF.

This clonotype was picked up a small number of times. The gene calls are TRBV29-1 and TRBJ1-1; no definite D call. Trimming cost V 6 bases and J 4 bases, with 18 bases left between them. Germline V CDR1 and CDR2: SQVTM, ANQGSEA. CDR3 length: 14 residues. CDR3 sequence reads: CSVPIGRVGTEAFF. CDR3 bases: TGCAGCGTCCCCATCGGGAGGGTGGGCACTGAAGCTTTCTTT.

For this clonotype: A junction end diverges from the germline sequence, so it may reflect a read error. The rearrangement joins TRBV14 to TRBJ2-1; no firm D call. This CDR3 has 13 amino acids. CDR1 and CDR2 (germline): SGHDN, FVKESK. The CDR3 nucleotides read TGTGCCAGCAGCCACCTCTCCCACAATGAGCAGTTCTTC. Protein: CASSHLSHNEQFF.

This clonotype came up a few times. This chain's CDR3 is CASSRLAGLETQYF. For the CDR3, the DNA is TGTGCCAGCAGCCGGCTAGCGGGGCTGGAGACCCAGTACTTC. The rearrangement uses TRBV14 and TRBJ2-5; 9 bases align to TRBD2. V lost 4 bases and J lost 5; bases outside the gene matches: 5. Per the germline V gene, CDR1 is SGHDN and CDR2 is FVKESK. CDR3 length equals 14 residues.

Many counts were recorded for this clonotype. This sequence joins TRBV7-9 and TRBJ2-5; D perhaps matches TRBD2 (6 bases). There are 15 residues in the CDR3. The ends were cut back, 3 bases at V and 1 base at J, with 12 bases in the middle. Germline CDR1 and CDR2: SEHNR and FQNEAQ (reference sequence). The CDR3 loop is CASSLKLAAQETQYF. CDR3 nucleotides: TGTGCCAGCAGCTTGAAATTAGCGGCCCAAGAGACCCAGTACTTC.

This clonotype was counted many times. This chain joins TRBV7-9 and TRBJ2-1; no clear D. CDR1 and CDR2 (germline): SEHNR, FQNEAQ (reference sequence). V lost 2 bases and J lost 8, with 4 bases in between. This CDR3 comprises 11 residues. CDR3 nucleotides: TGTGCCAGCAGCTTATTCGATGAGCAGTTCTTC. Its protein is CASSLFDEQFF.

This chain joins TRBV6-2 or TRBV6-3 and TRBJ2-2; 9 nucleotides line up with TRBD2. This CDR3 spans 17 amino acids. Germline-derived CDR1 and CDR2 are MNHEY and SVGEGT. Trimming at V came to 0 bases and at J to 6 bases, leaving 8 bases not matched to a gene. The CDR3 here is CASSYSLGGGAAGELFF. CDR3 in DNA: TGTGCCAGCAGTTACTCTCTGGGCGGGGGGGCCGCCGGGGAGCTGTTTTTT.

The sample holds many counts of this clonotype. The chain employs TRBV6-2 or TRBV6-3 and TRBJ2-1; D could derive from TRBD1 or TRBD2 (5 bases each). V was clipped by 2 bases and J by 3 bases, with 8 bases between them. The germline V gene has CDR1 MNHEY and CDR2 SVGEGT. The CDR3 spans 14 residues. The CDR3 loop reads CASSYVGDYNEQFF. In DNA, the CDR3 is TGTGCCAGCAGTTACGTGGGGGACTACAATGAGCAGTTCTTC.

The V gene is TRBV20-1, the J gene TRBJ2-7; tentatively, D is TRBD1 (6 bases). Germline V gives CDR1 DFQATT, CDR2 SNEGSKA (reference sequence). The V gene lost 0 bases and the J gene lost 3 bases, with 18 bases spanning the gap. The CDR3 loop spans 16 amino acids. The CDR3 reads CSAREVGTPAGYEQYF. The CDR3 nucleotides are TGCAGTGCTAGAGAGGTTGGGACACCGGCCGGCTACGAGCAGTACTTC.

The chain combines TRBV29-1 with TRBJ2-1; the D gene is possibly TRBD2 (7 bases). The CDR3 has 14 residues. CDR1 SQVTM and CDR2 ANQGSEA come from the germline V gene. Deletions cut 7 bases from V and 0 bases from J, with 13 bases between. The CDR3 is CSGGGHLSYNEQFF. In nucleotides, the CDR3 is TGCAGCGGGGGGGGACATCTCTCCTACAATGAGCAGTTCTTC.

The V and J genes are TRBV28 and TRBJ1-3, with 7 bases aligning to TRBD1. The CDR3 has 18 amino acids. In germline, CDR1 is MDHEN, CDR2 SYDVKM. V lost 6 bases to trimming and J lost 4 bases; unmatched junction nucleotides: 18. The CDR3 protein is CASRKSQGLMIRGNTIYF. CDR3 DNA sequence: TGTGCCAGCAGAAAATCACAGGGGTTGATGATCCGAGGAAACACCATATATTTT.

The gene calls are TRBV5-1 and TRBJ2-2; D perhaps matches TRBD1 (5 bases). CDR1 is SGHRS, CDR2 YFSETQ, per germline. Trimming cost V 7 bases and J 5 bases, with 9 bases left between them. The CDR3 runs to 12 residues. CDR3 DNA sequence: TGCGCCAGCCCAGGGAAGACCGGGGAGCTGTTTTTT. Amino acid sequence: CASPGKTGELFF.

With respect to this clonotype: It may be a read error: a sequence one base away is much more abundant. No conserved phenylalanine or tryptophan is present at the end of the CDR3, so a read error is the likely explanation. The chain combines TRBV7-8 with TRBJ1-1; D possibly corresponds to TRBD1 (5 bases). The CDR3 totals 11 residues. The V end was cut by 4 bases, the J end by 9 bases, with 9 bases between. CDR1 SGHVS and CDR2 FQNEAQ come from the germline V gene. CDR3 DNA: TGTGCCAGCAGCTCGCAGGGAAAAGCTTTCTCT. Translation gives CASSSQGKAFS.

CDR3 nucleotide sequence: TGTGCCAGCAGCGCCGAGATCTCCTATAATTCACCCCTCCACTTT. Translation: CASSAEISYNSPLHF. The rearrangement joins TRBV7-8 to TRBJ1-6; D gene ambiguous. The CDR3 contains 15 residues. V lost 5 bases to trimming and J lost 0 bases, with 8 bases between them. The germline CDR1 and CDR2 sequences are SGHVS and FQNEAQ.

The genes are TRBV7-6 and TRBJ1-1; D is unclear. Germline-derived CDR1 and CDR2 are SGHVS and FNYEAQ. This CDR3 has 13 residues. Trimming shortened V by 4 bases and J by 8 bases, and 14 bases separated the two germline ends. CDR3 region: CASSSRQRYEAFF. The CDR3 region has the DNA TGTGCCAGCAGCTCCCGGCAACGATACGAAGCTTTCTTT.

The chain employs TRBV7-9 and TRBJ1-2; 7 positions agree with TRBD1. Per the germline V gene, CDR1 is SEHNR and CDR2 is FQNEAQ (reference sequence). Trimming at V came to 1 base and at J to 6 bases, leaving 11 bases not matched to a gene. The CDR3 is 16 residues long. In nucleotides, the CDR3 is TGTGCCAGCAGCTTAGGGGTTCAGGGGGAGCGCGATGGCTACACCTTC. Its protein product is CASSLGVQGERDGYTF.

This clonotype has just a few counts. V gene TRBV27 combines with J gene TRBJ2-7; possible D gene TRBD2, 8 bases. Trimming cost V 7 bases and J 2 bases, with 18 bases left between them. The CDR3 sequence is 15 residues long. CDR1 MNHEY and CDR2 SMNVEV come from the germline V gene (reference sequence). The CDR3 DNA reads TGTGCCAGCAACCCTCGGGAGGGGGCAACCTACGAGCAGTACTTC. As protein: CASNPREGATYEQYF.

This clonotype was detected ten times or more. CDR3 sequence reads: CASKLTGGDDYEQYF. The CDR3 DNA reads as TGTGCCAGCAAACTTACAGGGGGTGACGACTACGAGCAGTACTTC. V and J are TRBV28 and TRBJ2-7; TRBD1 aligns across 8 bases. The V and J ends lost 7 bases and 3 bases, in that order; junction bases with no gene match: 11. The CDR3 runs to 15 residues. CDR1 is MDHEN and CDR2 is SYDVKM in the germline V gene.

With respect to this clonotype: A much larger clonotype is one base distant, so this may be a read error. The CDR3 is CASSLSRQTYNSPLHF. In DNA, the CDR3 is TGTGCCAGCAGCTTATCAAGACAGACGTATAATTCACCCCTCCACTTT. This chain links TRBV11-1 with TRBJ1-6; a weak D match, TRBD1 (5 bases). The CDR3 totals 16 residues. The germline V gene encodes CDR1 SGHAT and CDR2 FQDESV (reference sequence). V was pared by 2 bases and J by 4 bases, with 12 bases between.